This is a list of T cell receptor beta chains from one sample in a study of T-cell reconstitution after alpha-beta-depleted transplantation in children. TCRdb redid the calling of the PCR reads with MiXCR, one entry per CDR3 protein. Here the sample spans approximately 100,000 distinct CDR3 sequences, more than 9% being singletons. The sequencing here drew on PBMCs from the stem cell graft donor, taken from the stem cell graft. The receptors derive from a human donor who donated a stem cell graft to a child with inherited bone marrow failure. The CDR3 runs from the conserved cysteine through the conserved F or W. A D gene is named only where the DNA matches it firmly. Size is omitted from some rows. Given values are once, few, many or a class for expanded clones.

CDR3 DNA: TGCGCCAGCAGCTTGGGACAGTCCACCTATTACAATACCTACGAGCAGTACTTC
CDR3 protein: CASSLGQSTYYNTYEQYF
J gene: TRBJ2-7
D gene: -
clone size: many
V gene: TRBV5-1

CDR3 DNA: TGTGCCAGCAGCTTAGCTCCGTCAGGCAATCAGCCCCAGCATTTT
CDR3 protein: CASSLAPSGNQPQHF
J gene: TRBJ1-5
D gene: -
clone size: many
V gene: TRBV7-2

CDR3 DNA: TGCAGTGCGTACCGGGAGAACACTGAAGCTTTCTTT
CDR3 protein: CSAYRENTEAFF
J gene: TRBJ1-1
D gene: -
clone size: many
V gene: TRBV20-1

CDR3 DNA: TGTGCCAGCAGCCGGGACAGGGAGGGCCTCTACAATGAGCAGTTCTTC
CDR3 protein: CASSRDREGLYNEQFF
J gene: TRBJ2-1
D gene: TRBD1
clone size: many
V gene: TRBV7-2

CDR3 DNA: TGCGCCAGCACCTCCGGGACTAGCGGGAGGACGTCCCTTTACGAGCAGTACTTC
CDR3 protein: CASTSGTSGRTSLYEQYF
J gene: TRBJ2-7
D gene: TRBD2
clone size: many
V gene: TRBV5-1

CDR3 DNA: TGCGCCAGCAGCACCGGACTAGCGGGAGGGCCTCGAGAGCAGTACTTC
CDR3 protein: CASSTGLAGGPREQYF
J gene: TRBJ2-7
D gene: TRBD2
clone size: many
V gene: TRBV5-1

CDR3 DNA: TGTGCCAGCAGCCGCCCGGAGGGGCGAAGCACTGAAGCTTTCTTT
CDR3 protein: CASSRPEGRSTEAFF
J gene: TRBJ1-1
D gene: -
clone size: many
V gene: TRBV5-4

CDR3 DNA: TGTGCCAGCAGTCCAGCGGGAGCATCCTACAATGAGCAGTTCTTC
CDR3 protein: CASSPAGASYNEQFF
J gene: TRBJ2-1
D gene: TRBD2
clone size: many
V gene: TRBV7-9

CDR3 DNA: TGCAGCGTTGGGGGGGGGAACACTGAAGCTTTCTTT
CDR3 protein: CSVGGGNTEAFF
J gene: TRBJ1-1
D gene: -
clone size: many
V gene: TRBV29-1

CDR3 DNA: TGCGCCAGCAGCCAAGAACCGGGAGGCAATCAGCCCCAGCATTTT
CDR3 protein: CASSQEPGGNQPQHF
J gene: TRBJ1-5
D gene: -
clone size: many
V gene: TRBV4-3

CDR3 DNA: TGTGCCAGCAGCTTAGGCGGAAAAGAGACCCAGTACTTC
CDR3 protein: CASSLGGKETQYF
J gene: TRBJ2-5
D gene: -
clone size: -
V gene: TRBV7-2

CDR3 DNA: TGTGCCAGCAGCCCGGGCCCTGCGGGGGAGCAGTACTTC
CDR3 protein: CASSPGPAGEQYF
J gene: TRBJ2-7
D gene: -
clone size: many
V gene: TRBV7-6

CDR3 DNA: TGTGCCAGCAGCCCAAGCCAGGCACGAGGTGACACCATATATTTT
CDR3 protein: CASSPSQARGDTIYF
J gene: TRBJ1-3
D gene: -
clone size: many
V gene: TRBV9

CDR3 DNA: TGTGCCAGCAGTGAAGGACAGCTGAACACTGAAGCTTTCTTT
CDR3 protein: CASSEGQLNTEAFF
J gene: TRBJ1-1
D gene: -
clone size: -
V gene: TRBV2

CDR3 DNA: TGTGCCAGCAGCTTAGGGGCCGGGCCCCACGAGCAGTACTTC
CDR3 protein: CASSLGAGPHEQYF
J gene: TRBJ2-7
D gene: -
clone size: few
V gene: TRBV7-2

CDR3 DNA: TGCGCCAGCAGTCAATCCGGGACAGGGCACTATGGCTACACCTTC
CDR3 protein: CASSQSGTGHYGYTF
J gene: TRBJ1-2
D gene: TRBD1
clone size: few
V gene: TRBV23-1